Listed below are T cell receptor beta chains from one sample, sequenced in a study of beta chain features in type 1 diabetes. The table came from immunoSEQ multiplex PCR; TCRdb's copy has only in-frame clones and leaves some out. Counted here are approximately 150,000 clones, approximately 9.9% occurring once; the ten biggest clones make up 2% to 2.5%. Sequencing input: central memory CD4+ T cells from blood. Receptors were obtained from a woman under 30 in good health. CDR3s include the opening cysteine and the closing phenylalanine or tryptophan. The D gene is left open where the match is weak. Only part of the rows carry a size: once, few, many, or a class if the clone is expanded.

TRBV20-1	.	TRBJ2-3	.	11	CSARDPRTQYF	TGCAGTGCTAGAGATCCGCGTACGCAGTATTTT
TRBV6-5	few	TRBJ1-2	TRBD1	15	CASRYPGQGALGYTF	TGTGCCAGCAGATACCCGGGACAGGGGGCGCTTGGCTACACCTTC
TRBV23-1	many	TRBJ2-2	.	12	CASGQNTGELFF	TGCGCCAGCGGCCAGAACACCGGGGAGCTGTTTTTT
TRBV18	.	TRBJ1-1	.	14	CASSRLGENTEAFF	TGTGCCAGCTCACGGTTAGGAGAGAACACTGAAGCTTTCTTT
TRBV4-2	few	TRBJ2-2	TRBD1	15	CASSSGTVNTGELFF	TGTGCCAGCAGCTCCGGGACAGTGAACACCGGGGAGCTGTTTTTT
TRBV19	.	TRBJ2-5	.	13	CASGRTVQETQYF	TGTGCCAGTGGACGGACAGTCCAAGAGACCCAGTACTTC
TRBV4-1	.	TRBJ2-7	TRBD1	13	CASRGTGAYEQYF	TGCGCCAGCAGAGGGACAGGGGCCTACGAGCAGTACTTC
TRBV28	few	TRBJ2-1	.	13	CATTVTSYNEQFF	TGCGCCACGACAGTAACCTCCTACAATGAGCAGTTCTTC
TRBV5-1	.	TRBJ2-3	TRBD2	16	CASSGTSGSSTDTQYF	TGCGCCAGCAGCGGAACTAGCGGGTCTAGCACAGATACGCAGTATTTT
TRBV7-9	many	TRBJ2-7	TRBD2	16	CASSLSGGPTSGEQYF	TGTGCCAGCAGCTTGAGCGGGGGTCCGACATCGGGGGAGCAGTACTTC
TRBV9	few	TRBJ1-2	.	14	CASSVGGEGWGYTF	TGTGCCAGCAGCGTTGGAGGCGAGGGCTGGGGCTACACCTTC
TRBV11-2	.	TRBJ2-7	TRBD1	16	CASSLATGQGSYEQYF	TGTGCCAGCAGCTTAGCAACCGGACAGGGAAGCTACGAGCAGTACTTC
TRBV14	.	TRBJ2-7	TRBD1	17	CASSQELSFSDRDEQYF	TGTGCCAGCAGCCAAGAATTAAGCTTTTCGGACAGGGACGAGCAGTACTTC
TRBV10-2	.	TRBJ2-1	TRBD2	14	CASRLLAGGGEQFF	TGCGCCAGCCGACTACTAGCGGGAGGGGGAGAGCAGTTCTTC
TRBV7-2	few	TRBJ2-3	.	12	CASSPQGATQYF	TGTGCCAGCAGCCCCCAGGGCGCTACGCAGTATTTT
TRBV20-1	.	TRBJ1-2	.	11	CSAGLTGGYTF	TGCAGTGCTGGGCTGACGGGGGGCTACACCTTC
TRBV5-1	few	TRBJ2-1	TRBD2	16	CASSLGGRASYNEQFF	TGCGCCAGCAGCTTGGGTGGGAGGGCCTCCTACAATGAGCAGTTCTTC
TRBV4-3	.	TRBJ1-4	.	15	CASSQDSGLNEKLFF	TGCGCCAGCAGCCAAGACTCAGGACTGAATGAAAAACTGTTTTTT
TRBV5-1	.	TRBJ2-3	TRBD2	14	CASRGGALSDTQYF	TGCGCCAGCAGGGGAGGGGCGCTTTCAGATACGCAGTATTTT
TRBV15	.	TRBJ2-1	.	16	CATSRVFGGSVNEQFF	TGTGCCACCAGCAGAGTTTTCGGGGGATCGGTTAATGAGCAGTTCTTC
TRBV19	.	TRBJ2-4	TRBD1	13	CASSTDRGNIQYF	TGTGCCAGTAGCACGGACAGGGGAAACATTCAGTACTTC
TRBV6-1	few	TRBJ2-3	.	16	CASSELGLTLGDTQYF	TGTGCCAGCAGTGAATTGGGGCTCACCCTAGGGGATACGCAGTATTTT
TRBV6-1	.	TRBJ2-1	.	15	CASSELDRNYNEQFF	TGTGCCAGCAGTGAATTGGACAGAAACTACAATGAGCAGTTCTTC
TRBV7-2	few	TRBJ1-1	.	15	CASSFSAGWNTEAFF	TGTGCCAGCAGCTTTTCGGCGGGTTGGAACACTGAAGCTTTCTTT
TRBV7-2	.	TRBJ1-1	.	13	CASSLVAGTEAFF	TGTGCCAGCAGCTTAGTCGCCGGCACTGAAGCTTTCTTT
TRBV2	.	TRBJ2-1	.	13	CASIDSRGHEQFF	TGTGCCAGCATTGATTCTAGAGGCCATGAGCAGTTCTTC
TRBV5-1	.	TRBJ2-3	TRBD2	15	CASGMQGGFTDTQYF	TGCGCCAGCGGAATGCAGGGAGGGTTTACAGATACGCAGTATTTT